This T cell receptor beta chain was profiled in a study of T cells in Graves' hyperthyroidism and ophthalmopathy. Whole-study findings and limits: Most thyroid clonotypes expanded above 0.001 appeared in blood too. Ophthalmopathy got predicted by the model a median approximately 6.4 months before its onset.

From RNA transcripts, TCR beta CDR3 regions were amplified. Using the HTBI primer set, a first-round RT-PCR was run on the TCR CDR3. Via MiXCR, TCRdb re-called the multiplex PCR reads, giving one row per CDR3 protein. Here the sample spans over 200,000 distinct CDR3 sequences, roughly 15% being singletons. Comments on this clonotype: Its antigen is not known.

The blood sample dates from first hyperthyroidism diagnosis, preceding any ophthalmopathy symptoms. Source material: blood. This clonotype was sampled from a woman aged 35 to 49 with Graves' hyperthyroidism that later progressed to Graves' ophthalmopathy.

CDR3 nucleotide sequence: TGTGCCAGCAGTCGGGACCGCCAGAGGGGGATTTACAATGAGCAGTTCTTC. This gives the protein CASSRDRQRGIYNEQFF. The chain couples TRBV6-2 or TRBV6-3 to TRBJ2-1; D is perhaps TRBD1 (6 bases). Germline assignment: CDR1 MNHEY and CDR2 SVGEGT. V was shortened by 5 bases and J by 4 bases, with 21 bases between the two germline ends. The CDR3 runs to 17 residues.